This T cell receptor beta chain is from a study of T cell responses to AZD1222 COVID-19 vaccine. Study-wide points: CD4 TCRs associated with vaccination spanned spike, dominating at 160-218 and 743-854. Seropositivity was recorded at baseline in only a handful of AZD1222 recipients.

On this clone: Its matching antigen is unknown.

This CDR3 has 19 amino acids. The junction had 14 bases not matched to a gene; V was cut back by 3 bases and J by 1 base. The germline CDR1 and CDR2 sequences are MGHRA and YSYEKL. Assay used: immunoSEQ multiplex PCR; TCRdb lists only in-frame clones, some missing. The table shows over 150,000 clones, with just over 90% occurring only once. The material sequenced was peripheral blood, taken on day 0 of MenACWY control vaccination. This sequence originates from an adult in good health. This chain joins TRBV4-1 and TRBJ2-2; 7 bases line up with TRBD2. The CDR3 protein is CASSHAPRAGAKNTGELFF. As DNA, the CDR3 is TGCGCCAGCAGCCATGCACCTCGGGCGGGAGCGAAGAACACCGGGGAGCTGTTTTTT.